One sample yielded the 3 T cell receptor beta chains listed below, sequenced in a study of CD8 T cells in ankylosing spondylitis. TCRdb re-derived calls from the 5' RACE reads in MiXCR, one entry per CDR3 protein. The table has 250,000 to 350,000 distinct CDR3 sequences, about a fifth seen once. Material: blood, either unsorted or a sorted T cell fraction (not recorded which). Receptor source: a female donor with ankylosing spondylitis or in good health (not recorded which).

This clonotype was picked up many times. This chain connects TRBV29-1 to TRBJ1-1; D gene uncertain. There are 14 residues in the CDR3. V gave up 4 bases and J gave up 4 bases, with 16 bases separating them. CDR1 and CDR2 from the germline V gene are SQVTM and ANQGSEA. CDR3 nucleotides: TGCAGCGTTGCAACTCAACTTGAGCCCACTGAAGCTTTCTTT. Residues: CSVATQLEPTEAFF.

In DNA, the CDR3 is TGTGCCATCAGTGCGAAACAGGGTTACACTGAAGCTTTCTTT. Its translation is CAISAKQGYTEAFF. This chain links TRBV10-3 with TRBJ1-1; D may be TRBD1 (6 bases). Trimming removed 4 bases at V and 3 bases at J, with 12 bases between. Germline-derived CDR1 and CDR2 are ENHRY and SYGVKD. The length of the CDR3 is 14 residues.

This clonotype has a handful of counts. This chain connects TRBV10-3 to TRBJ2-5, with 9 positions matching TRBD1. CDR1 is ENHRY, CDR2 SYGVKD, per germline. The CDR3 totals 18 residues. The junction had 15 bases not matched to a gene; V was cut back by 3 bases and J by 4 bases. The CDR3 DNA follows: TGTGCCATCAGTGAATACCTTCCGGGACAGGGTAGCGGAGAGACCCAGTACTTC. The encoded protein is CAISEYLPGQGSGETQYF.